The rows below give T cell receptor beta chains drawn from one sample of a study of T cells in Graves' hyperthyroidism and ophthalmopathy. Each CDR3 protein is one row after TCRdb ran MiXCR on the multiplex PCR reads. The sample carries some 510,000 distinct CDR3 sequences, around 42% recorded once. The sample consisted of peripheral blood or thyroid tissue (not recorded which). Receptor source: a woman under 30 with Graves' hyperthyroidism. Each CDR3 is given with its conserved first and last residue. A D gene is named only where the DNA matches it firmly. Where a row states a size, it is once, few, many or the class of an expanded clone; other rows omit it.

v_call	clone_size	j_call	d_call	cdr3_nt	cdr3_aa
TRBV2	many	TRBJ2-7	TRBD2	TGTGCCAGCAGTCCGACTAGCGGGAGTTCCTACGAGCAGTACTTC	CASSPTSGSSYEQYF
TRBV10-3	NA	TRBJ2-3	NA	TGTGCCATCAGTGAGTGGGGAGCCCCGAGCACAGATACGCAGTATTTT	CAISEWGAPSTDTQYF
TRBV7-3	NA	TRBJ2-2	TRBD2	TGTGCCAGTAGCCCCCGGACTAGCGGGAGGGGCACCGGGGAGCTGTTTTTT	CASSPRTSGRGTGELFF
TRBV15	NA	TRBJ2-7	TRBD1	TGTGCCACCAAAAATTGGACAGGGGGTGCCGAGCAGTACTTC	CATKNWTGGAEQYF
TRBV5-6	NA	TRBJ1-1	TRBD1	TGTGCCAGCAGCTCCGGACAGGGCTGGCCTGAAGCTTTCTTT	CASSSGQGWPEAFF
TRBV7-9	many	TRBJ1-1	NA	TGTGCCAGCAGCTTGGCAGGGGCGAACACTGAAGCTTTCTTT	CASSLAGANTEAFF
TRBV7-8	few	TRBJ1-1	NA	TGTGCCAGCAGCCAAGATGGGCAGGGCACTGAAGCTTTCTTT	CASSQDGQGTEAFF
TRBV25-1	few	TRBJ1-2	TRBD1	TGTGCCAGCATGGGACAGGGACATGGCTACACCTTC	CASMGQGHGYTF
TRBV7-3	NA	TRBJ1-2	NA	TGTGCCAGCAGCTTAGAAGGCCGGGGCGCGGTTGGCTACACCTTC	CASSLEGRGAVGYTF
TRBV25-1	NA	TRBJ1-4	NA	TGTGCCAGTAGTAGGACAAGTCCCGCCGGAAATGAAAAACTGTTTTTT	CASSRTSPAGNEKLFF
TRBV19	few	TRBJ1-4	NA	TGTGCCAGTAGTAGACCGGGACCCAAACTGTTTTTT	CASSRPGPKLFF
TRBV7-9	NA	TRBJ1-2	NA	TGTGCCAGCAGCTTAAGCATCGGGGGCTACACCTTC	CASSLSIGGYTF
TRBV7-2	many	TRBJ2-7	TRBD2	TGTGCCAGCAACCCGGGGGGGTGGCCGTCCCAGCAGTACTTC	CASNPGGWPSQQYF
TRBV25-1	many	TRBJ2-2	NA	TGTGCCAGCAGTGACGATAGACAGAACACCGGGGAGCTGTTTTTT	CASSDDRQNTGELFF
TRBV20-1	NA	TRBJ1-1	NA	TGCAGTGCTAGCGAGGACGGGGGCACTGAAGCTTTCTTT	CSASEDGGTEAFF
TRBV7-9	NA	TRBJ1-1	NA	TGTGCCAGCAGCCAAACAGGGCTGAACACTGAAGCTTTCTTT	CASSQTGLNTEAFF
TRBV7-2	NA	TRBJ2-7	TRBD2	TGTGCCAGCAGCACGGGACTAAATCTCTACGAGCAGTACTTC	CASSTGLNLYEQYF
TRBV7-2	once	TRBJ1-1	NA	TGTGCCAGCAGCCAAGATGCAGGGCGGAGCACTGAAGCTTTCTTT	CASSQDAGRSTEAFF
TRBV2	NA	TRBJ1-4	TRBD1	TGTGCCAGCGTGCAACGGACAGGGGGCGATGAAAAACTGTTTTTT	CASVQRTGGDEKLFF
TRBV2	NA	TRBJ1-6	TRBD1	TGTGCCAGCAGCCCAGGACGACAGGGTAATTCACCCCTCCACTTT	CASSPGRQGNSPLHF
TRBV14	NA	TRBJ1-4	NA	TGTGCCAGCAGCCAAGCGGACAGTACCGAAAAACTGTTTTTT	CASSQADSTEKLFF
TRBV4-1	NA	TRBJ2-7	TRBD2	TGCGCCAGCAGCCAAGCTCCCGGGACTAATTCCTACGAGCAGTACTTC	CASSQAPGTNSYEQYF
TRBV4-2	NA	TRBJ2-7	NA	TGTGCCAGCAGCCAATCCATACCGCAGGGCCCGACTACCTACGAGCAGTACTTC	CASSQSIPQGPTTYEQYF
TRBV7-9	many	TRBJ2-7	TRBD2	TGTGCCAGCAGCTGGGGAGGGGTTGTCGAGCAGTACTTC	CASSWGGVVEQYF
TRBV5-1	few	TRBJ2-7	TRBD1	TGCGCCAGCAGCTTGGGGGACAGGCAAGACGAGCAGTACTTC	CASSLGDRQDEQYF